A selection of T cell receptor beta chains follows, all from one sample in a study of long-term antiretroviral therapy in people with HIV. Clones were read by immunoSEQ multiplex PCR, and TCRdb kept only the in-frame ones, dropping some. This sample has 15,000 to 20,000 clones, with around 75% found just once. This sample comprised unsorted PBMCs, obtained 0.5 years before starting antiretroviral therapy. The receptor source for this set is a man younger than 35 with HIV. CDR3s include the opening cysteine and the closing phenylalanine or tryptophan. The D gene is left open where the match is weak. A row's size may be missing; if present it is once, few, many or a size class.

D gene	clone size	V gene	J gene	CDR3 DNA	CDR3 protein
TRBD1	-	TRBV12-5	TRBJ1-5	TGTGCTAGTGGTCAGACAGGGCGCAATCAGCCCCAGCATTTT	CASGQTGRNQPQHF
TRBD1	-	TRBV5-1	TRBJ2-7	TGCGCCAGCAGCTCGGGACAGGGGGCCTTCGAGCAGTACTTC	CASSSGQGAFEQYF
TRBD2	-	TRBV4-3	TRBJ2-1	TGCGCCAGCCGGCCGGGACTAGCGGACTACAATGAGCAGTTCTTC	CASRPGLADYNEQFF
-	-	TRBV6-1	TRBJ1-2	TGTGCCAGCAGCGAAGGGTTTGGAGGCTACACCTTC	CASSEGFGGYTF
TRBD1	-	TRBV19	TRBJ2-2	TGTGCCAGTACCCAAGACAGGGTGTCCACCGGGGAGCTGTTTTTT	CASTQDRVSTGELFF
TRBD1	-	TRBV9	TRBJ1-2	TGTGCCAGCAGCCCCCCAGGACAGGGGACTAACTATGGCTACACCTTC	CASSPPGQGTNYGYTF
-	-	TRBV11-2	TRBJ2-1	TGTGCCAGCAGCACGGACTCCCTTACCTCGCCCTACAATGAGCAGTTCTTC	CASSTDSLTSPYNEQFF
-	-	TRBV9	TRBJ2-2	TGTGCCAGCAGCGTAGGTAGGGGAAGTGGGTCCGGGGAGCTGTTTTTT	CASSVGRGSGSGELFF
TRBD2	-	TRBV10-3	TRBJ2-1	TGTGCCATCAGTGAAAGTAGAGCGGGAGGGCCCCTCAATGAGCAGTTCTTC	CAISESRAGGPLNEQFF
TRBD2	-	TRBV4-2	TRBJ2-3	TGTGCCAGCAGCCCCCGTAAGGAAGCGGGGCACACAGATACGCAGTATTTT	CASSPRKEAGHTDTQYF
-	-	TRBV6-1	TRBJ2-3	TGTGCCAGCAGTGAAGTAGTCCAGCCAGATACGCAGTATTTT	CASSEVVQPDTQYF
-	once	TRBV6-5	TRBJ1-1	TGTGCCAGCAGTTACGCTCCGCTCAATGAAGCTTTCTTT	CASSYAPLNEAFF
-	-	TRBV7-9	TRBJ1-2	TGTGCCAGCAGCTTTTTGGGGGGCGCTGGCTATGGCTACACCTTC	CASSFLGGAGYGYTF
-	once	TRBV11-1	TRBJ2-7	TGTGCCAGCAGCTTAGACAGGGTTTACGAGCAGTACTTC	CASSLDRVYEQYF
TRBD1	-	TRBV27	TRBJ2-2	TGTGCCAGCAGTTCATGGACAGGGTACACCGGGGAGCTGTTTTTT	CASSSWTGYTGELFF
TRBD1	-	TRBV15	TRBJ1-1	TGTGCCACCAGCACAGAGGGGACAGGGTCTTTTACGGCTTTCTTT	CATSTEGTGSFTAFF
TRBD1	-	TRBV18	TRBJ1-3	TGTGCCAGCTCACCGTCAGACAGGGCTAGCTCTGGAAACACCATATATTTT	CASSPSDRASSGNTIYF
-	-	TRBV5-4	TRBJ2-7	TGTGCCAGCAGCCCACGGGGGAGCGAGCAGTACTTC	CASSPRGSEQYF
TRBD1	-	TRBV7-9	TRBJ1-6	TGTGCCAGCAGCCCTTCCGGGACAGGAGGTTCACCCCTCCACTTT	CASSPSGTGGSPLHF
-	-	TRBV2	TRBJ1-1	TGTGCCAGCAGTCGCTGGAGGTCCTCAAGAGATACTGAAGCTTTCTTT	CASSRWRSSRDTEAFF
-	-	TRBV28	TRBJ1-1	TGTGCCAGCAGTTTGGTAGGGGGTATAACTGAAGCTTTCTTT	CASSLVGGITEAFF
TRBD2	-	TRBV7-6	TRBJ2-7	TGTGCCAGCAGCCCTTCGGGGGGGGCCCACGAGCAGTACTTC	CASSPSGGAHEQYF
-	-	TRBV19	TRBJ2-7	TGTGCCAGTAGTATCGGGGCAGGGAATGCCTACGAGCAGTACTTC	CASSIGAGNAYEQYF
-	-	TRBV9	TRBJ2-3	TGTGCCAGCAGCGGTAACTCTAGGTCACGCCGCACAGATACGCAGTATTTT	CASSGNSRSRRTDTQYF
TRBD1	-	TRBV6-5	TRBJ1-5	TGTGCCAGCAGTCTGGACAGGCAGAATCAGCCCCAGCATTTT	CASSLDRQNQPQHF
-	-	TRBV9	TRBJ1-3	TGTGCCAGCAGTCCGGGGTTCGCTGGAAACACCATATATTTT	CASSPGFAGNTIYF
-	-	TRBV5-1	TRBJ1-4	TGCGCCAGCAGCCTAATGAAGACAGGCAGTAATGAAAAACTGTTTTTT	CASSLMKTGSNEKLFF
TRBD1	once	TRBV5-8	TRBJ1-2	TGTGCCAGCAGCCCCTTAGACAGGGCCGACTATGGCTACACCTTC	CASSPLDRADYGYTF
TRBD1	-	TRBV6-4	TRBJ1-2	TGTGCCAGCAGTGACGGCCGGGACAGCTATGGCTACACCTTC	CASSDGRDSYGYTF
TRBD2	-	TRBV2	TRBJ2-3	TGTGCCAGAGAGGGAGACGGGACTAGCGGGGGGGTGGCAGATACGCAGTATTTT	CAREGDGTSGGVADTQYF
TRBD1	-	TRBV5-8	TRBJ1-1	TGTGCCAGCAGCTTTACAGGGGAAGGAGGCACTGAAGCTTTCTTT	CASSFTGEGGTEAFF
-	-	TRBV28	TRBJ1-1	TGTGCCAGCAGTTATCGGTCAGACGCTTTCTTT	CASSYRSDAFF
-	few	TRBV9	TRBJ2-3	TGTGCCAGCAGCGTAGTGGCAGCCGCAGATACGCAGTATTTT	CASSVVAAADTQYF
-	-	TRBV6-5	TRBJ1-4	TGTGCCAGCACCCGAAGGGCAACTAATGAAAAACTGTTTTTT	CASTRRATNEKLFF
-	-	TRBV4-1	TRBJ1-2	TGCGCCAGCAGCCAAGGCCCTAGGACAGTATCGGAAGGCTACACCTTC	CASSQGPRTVSEGYTF
-	-	TRBV12-5	TRBJ2-1	TGTGCTAGTGGGATGAGGGACCGTGAGCAGTTCTTC	CASGMRDREQFF
-	-	TRBV11-2	TRBJ2-3	TGTGCCAGCAGCTTAACGAATCGTGACCTTAGCTATTCAGATACGCAGTATTTT	CASSLTNRDLSYSDTQYF
TRBD2	few	TRBV7-9	TRBJ2-1	TGTGCCAGCCTCGGGACTAGTGGATATGAGCAGTTCTTC	CASLGTSGYEQFF
TRBD1	once	TRBV2	TRBJ2-7	TGTGCCAGCAGCGCTAGACAGGGGGGCTTCTACGAGCAGTACTTC	CASSARQGGFYEQYF
TRBD2	-	TRBV18	TRBJ2-1	TGTGCCAGCTCACCGGTTCTAGCGGGGGTATACAATGAGCAGTTCTTC	CASSPVLAGVYNEQFF
-	-	TRBV5-6	TRBJ1-1	TGTGCCAGCAGCTTGTCCAGGGCTGAAGCTTTCTTT	CASSLSRAEAFF
-	-	TRBV7-7	TRBJ2-7	TGTGCCAGCAGCCCCGCCTCTGGGGGTGGCTCTTACGAGCAGTACTTC	CASSPASGGGSYEQYF
-	-	TRBV11-2	TRBJ2-5	TGCGCCAGCAGCTTAGTGGAAGAGTTAGAGACCCAGTACTTC	CASSLVEELETQYF
-	-	TRBV5-5	TRBJ2-7	TGTGCTAGCAGCCCAGGCGGTTACGAGCAGTACTTC	CASSPGGYEQYF
TRBD1	-	TRBV7-9	TRBJ2-1	TGTGCCAGCAGCTTTTTTCCGGGACAGGGTTTTGAGTTCTTC	CASSFFPGQGFEFF
TRBD2	-	TRBV5-1	TRBJ2-1	TGCGCCAGCAATTTTGGTTTCCTAGCGGGACGGAATGAGCAGTTCTTC	CASNFGFLAGRNEQFF
-	-	TRBV7-6	TRBJ2-5	TGTGCCAGCAGCTTACCGCTCTCCGGGACACCCGGCATGGGGACCCAGTACTTC	CASSLPLSGTPGMGTQYF
-	-	TRBV2	TRBJ2-3	TGTGCCAGCAGCGGAGCTATGAGAGGGGCGCTTTCAGATACGCAGTATTTT	CASSGAMRGALSDTQYF
-	-	TRBV4-3	TRBJ1-4	TGCGCCAGCAGCCAAGAGGGGGAAACGCGCGAAAAACTGTTTTTT	CASSQEGETREKLFF
-	few	TRBV4-1	TRBJ2-1	TGCGCCAGCAGCCAAGGACGGGACGGGTACAATGAGCAGTTCTTC	CASSQGRDGYNEQFF
TRBD2	-	TRBV19	TRBJ2-1	TGTGCCAGTAGTATTTTAGCGGGGGGGTTCAATGAGCAGTTCTTC	CASSILAGGFNEQFF
-	few	TRBV6-1	TRBJ1-2	TGTGCCAGCAGCGGACCAGGACAGATCCCCTATGGCTACACCTTC	CASSGPGQIPYGYTF
-	-	TRBV5-1	TRBJ1-2	TGCGCCAGCAGCTTGGCCCCCCGGGGACGGGATGGCTACACCTTC	CASSLAPRGRDGYTF
-	few	TRBV28	TRBJ2-7	TGTGCCAGCAGTTTCTCAGTAGACCTCTACGAGCAGTACTTC	CASSFSVDLYEQYF